The clone carrying this T cell receptor beta chain was recorded only once. Its specificity is unknown. Germline CDR1 is SGHRS and CDR2 is YFSETQ. This CDR3 spans 18 amino acids. Germline trimming cut 3 bases from V and 6 bases from J; bases unmatched to any gene: 14. The sample originates from a study of shared clonotypes between healthy human individuals. Study conclusions and caveats: Collection of samples was limited to blood; tissue repertoires likely differ. The study generally estimated greater richness for naive than memory subsets.

The protocol was immunoSEQ multiplex PCR, while the TCRdb copy is restricted to in-frame clones and leaves out a portion. The sample lists 2 million to 2.5 million clones, approximately 96% occurring once. Sequencing was done on a sample of naive CD4+ T cells sorted from blood. The subset was: CD45RA+ positively selected. This TCR was recovered from a man between 18 and 35 years old in good health. V gene TRBV5-1 combines with J gene TRBJ1-4; the match to TRBD1 covers 10 bases. In DNA form, the CDR3 reads TGCGCCAGCAGCTCAAAAACCGGGACAGGGGATGGTTATGAAAAACTGTTTTTT. Protein: CASSSKTGTGDGYEKLFF.